What follows is one T cell receptor beta chain and its context. Its antigen remains unidentified. This specimen comes from a study of blood T cells in healthy people across ages. Primers used in a second PCR of about 7 to 12 cycles were a sample-barcoded 5' primer and a J-beta primer mix. Each cDNA molecule received a tag from a template-switch adaptor that had 12 random nucleotides. Every sample produced at least 3 million CDR3-containing paired-end reads. One entry per CDR3 protein, called by TCRdb with MiXCR from the 5' RACE reads. The sample shows approximately 1,000,000 distinct CDR3 sequences, around two fifths of them seen only once. The CDR3 extends over 16 amino acids. The germline CDR1 and CDR2 sequences are ENHRY and SYGVKD. V lost 0 bases to trimming and J lost 4 bases, with 15 bases between them. Whole-study results and caveats: Long-lived donors exceeded aged donors in naive CD4+ cells and diversity. Among T cells, TCR beta diversity per million cells dropped roughly linearly as age rose.

The TCR was taken from a man aged 18 to 30 in good health. Source material: blood. V is TRBV10-3 and J is TRBJ1-2; D possibly corresponds to TRBD1 (6 bases). The CDR3 nucleotides read TGTGCCATCAGTGAGTCTAAAACGACAGGCTTCTATGGCTACACCTTC. Its protein product is CAISESKTTGFYGYTF.